This is a list of T cell receptor beta chains from one sample in a study of glioma-infiltrating T cells. TCRdb re-called the multiplex PCR reads through MiXCR, storing one row per CDR3 protein. This table has more than 300,000 distinct CDR3 sequences, about two fifths appearing once. The sequenced sample was glioma tissue, nonneoplastic brain tissue, or PBMCs (not recorded which). These receptors were taken from a human donor with low-grade glioma or glioblastoma, undergoing nonglioma brain surgery, or in good health (not recorded which). Both conserved end residues are part of each CDR3.

CDR3 length	V gene	CDR3 protein
14	TRBV5-1	CASSWWTGDNGYTF
13	TRBV20-1	CSPSFGPSYEQYF
13	TRBV3-1	CASSQADTRGAFF
13	TRBV6-1	CASGLHGTDTQYF
14	TRBV20-1	CSVPPSGRTGELFF
15	TRBV20-1	CSAAQGGAPSVTQYF
13	TRBV28	CASSLMGSGEQYF
15	TRBV6-2/TRBV6-3	CASRGTSGRRGEQFF
13	TRBV6-2/TRBV6-3	CASSYDDTQPQHF
17	TRBV20-1	CSAREWRGGGSTDTQYF
12	TRBV28	CAIGDRGYGYTF
12	TRBV6-2/TRBV6-3	CASRRGPTEAFF
13	TRBV19	CASSARWGGEAFF
17	TRBV4-2	CASSQQTSGRSADTQYF
16	TRBV27	CASSFIDFANTGELFF
15	TRBV5-4	CASSIRQGLENEQFF
14	TRBV6-6	CASSYSSGSREQYF
16	TRBV4-1	CASSQDPGPMNTEAFF
16	TRBV6-5	CASSYSGTSGVGTQYF
13	TRBV20-1	CSARGGGGTEAFF
20	TRBV7-8	CASSSHGQGVFLFSGNTIYF
16	TRBV18	CASSLDRPYSNQPQHF
15	TRBV7-8	CASSRGTRNTGELFF
12	TRBV28	CASSSIPNEQFF
18	TRBV7-9	CASSLGGLAGGVVDTQYF
16	TRBV3-1	CASSPPGHPNTGELFF
15	TRBV7-9	CASSFGGGNTGELFF
15	TRBV7-2	CASSTGLAEVGEQFF
16	TRBV6-2/TRBV6-3	CASSSLPGQGTDTQYF
12	TRBV20-1	CSAGGGPYGYTF
15	TRBV5-1	CASSLDGTRGETQYF
15	TRBV6-2/TRBV6-3	CASSVSSGSVNEQYF
17	TRBV20-1	CSARDPLAGWGTDTQYF
14	TRBV7-2	CASSLESSYYEQYF